This T cell receptor (beta chain) was identified during a study of T-cell reconstitution after alpha-beta-depleted transplantation in children. V shed 3 bases and J 5 bases; nucleotides not matched to a gene: 10. CDR1 is LGHDT, CDR2 YNNKEL, per germline (reference sequence). This CDR3 spans 16 amino acids. As it was prepared, the TCRbeta library received unique molecular identifiers. TCRdb fed the PCR reads into MiXCR, producing one record per CDR3 protein. The sample lists about 260,000 distinct CDR3 sequences, roughly 7.7% occurring once. The receptor comes from a male patient between 10 and 17 years old who had a stem cell transplant for acute lymphoblastic leukemia, so the T cells may come from the graft donor. The genes are TRBV3-1 and TRBJ2-7; 10 nucleotides align to TRBD2. The specimen comprised PBMCs, mostly from graft donor cells, sampled 180 days after TCRalphabeta/CD19-depleted stem cell transplant. The CDR3 coding sequence is TGTGCCAGCAGCCACTTGAGCGGGGGGGCCGCGAACGAGCAGTACTTC. It yields the protein CASSHLSGGAANEQYF.